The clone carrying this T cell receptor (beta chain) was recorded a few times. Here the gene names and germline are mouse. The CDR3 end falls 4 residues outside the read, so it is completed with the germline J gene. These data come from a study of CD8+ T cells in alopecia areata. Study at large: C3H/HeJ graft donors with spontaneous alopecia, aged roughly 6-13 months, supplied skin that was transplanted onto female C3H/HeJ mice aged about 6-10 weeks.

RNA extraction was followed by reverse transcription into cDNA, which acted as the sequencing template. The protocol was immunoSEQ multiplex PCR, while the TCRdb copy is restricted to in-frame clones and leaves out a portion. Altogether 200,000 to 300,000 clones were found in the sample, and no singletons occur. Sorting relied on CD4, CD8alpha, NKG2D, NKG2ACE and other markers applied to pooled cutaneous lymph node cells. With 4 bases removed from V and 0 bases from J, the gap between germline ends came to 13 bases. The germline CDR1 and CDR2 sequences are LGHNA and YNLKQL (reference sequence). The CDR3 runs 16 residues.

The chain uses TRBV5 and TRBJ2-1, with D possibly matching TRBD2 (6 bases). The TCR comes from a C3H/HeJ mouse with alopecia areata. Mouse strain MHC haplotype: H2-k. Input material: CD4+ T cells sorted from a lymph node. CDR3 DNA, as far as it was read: TGTGCCAGCAGCCCCCCCCCGGGACTTAACTATGCT. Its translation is CASSPPPGLNYA. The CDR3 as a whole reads CASSPPPGLNYAEQFF.